The entry below gives a single T cell receptor beta chain sequence along with its context. The antigen remains unidentified. With 60 Vbeta and 13 Jbeta primers, the PCR was carried out. Profiled with immunoSEQ multiplex PCR; TCRdb holds only in-frame clones, not every one. The sample yields around 150,000 clones, less than 90% seen once. The data are from a study of cytomegalovirus exposure and HLA in healthy donors. Overall study findings and caveats: According to the study, roughly 160 TCR beta chains were cytomegalovirus-associated.

Trimming stripped 3 bases from V and 6 bases from J, with 3 bases between. The CDR3 consists of 12 residues. Germline assignment: CDR1 MNHEY and CDR2 SMNVEV (reference sequence). The receptor's source is a middle-aged man in good health and CMV-seronegative. Sequencing was done on a sample of PBMCs. V and J are TRBV27 and TRBJ1-6; D call uncertain. CDR3 region: CASSFRNSPLHF. DNA for the CDR3: TGTGCCAGCAGTTTTCGTAATTCACCCCTCCACTTT.